Listed below are T cell receptor beta chains from one sample, sequenced in a study of shared clonotypes between healthy human individuals. Profiled with immunoSEQ multiplex PCR; TCRdb holds only in-frame clones, not every one. The sample records hundreds of thousands of clones, around three quarters being singletons. The sample was PBMCs. These TCRs come from a woman aged 40 to 50 in good health. Some clones in this sample may be carry-over from other donors' samples. The CDR3 runs from the conserved cysteine through the conserved F or W. The D gene is left open where the match is weak. Clone size is not always given. Where it is, it says once, few, many or a class for expanded clones.

J gene	clone size	V gene	D gene	CDR3 DNA	CDR3 protein
TRBJ1-4	.	TRBV15	.	TGTGCCACCAGCAGAGATACTGTCCCCCTCGGTGGAAAACTGTTTTTT	CATSRDTVPLGGKLFF
TRBJ2-2	.	TRBV19	.	TGTGCCACCCCAGCACAGGGGGCAGGGCTAGCGGGAATCTCCGCCGGGGAGCTGTTTTTT	CATPAQGAGLAGISAGELFF
TRBJ1-1	once	TRBV5-1	TRBD1	TGCGCCAGCAGCCAGGGACAGACGAACACTGAAGCTTTCTTT	CASSQGQTNTEAFF
TRBJ1-2	.	TRBV11-1	TRBD1	TGTGCCAGCAGCAAACGGGACAGTAACTATGGCTACACCTTC	CASSKRDSNYGYTF
TRBJ2-1	.	TRBV27	TRBD2	TGTGCCAGCAGTTTATCCGGACTAGTTAAGAATGAGCAGTTCTTC	CASSLSGLVKNEQFF
TRBJ1-1	.	TRBV19	TRBD1	TGTGCCAGTAGTAGACGGACAGGGAAGAACACTGAAGCTTTCTTT	CASSRRTGKNTEAFF
TRBJ2-7	.	TRBV28	.	TGTGCCAGCAGTTCTCTCGGGACTGACACCTACGAGCAGTACTTC	CASSSLGTDTYEQYF
TRBJ2-3	.	TRBV4-3	.	TGCGCCAGCAGCCAAGATCATAGGGGGGTGGGAGATACGCAGTATTTT	CASSQDHRGVGDTQYF
TRBJ2-3	.	TRBV2	TRBD2	TGTGCCAGCAACCTAGCGGGAAGGAGGAGCACAGATACGCAGTATTTT	CASNLAGRRSTDTQYF
TRBJ1-4	.	TRBV7-3	.	TGTGCCAGCAGCTTAGTACTTCGATTGAAAGGTGGGGGGAATGAAAAACTGTTTTTT	CASSLVLRLKGGGNEKLFF
TRBJ2-7	.	TRBV6-5	.	TGTGCCAGCAGTCTCGACGGATTCTCCTACGAGCAGTACTTC	CASSLDGFSYEQYF
TRBJ1-2	.	TRBV28	.	TGTGCCAGCAGTTTCGGACAGAGTAACTATGGCTACACCTTC	CASSFGQSNYGYTF
TRBJ2-5	.	TRBV7-7	TRBD2	TGTGCTAGCAGCGCCCTTTCTTCACTAGCGGGAGGGGAGACCCAGTACTTC	CASSALSSLAGGETQYF
TRBJ1-5	many	TRBV7-2	TRBD1	TGTGCCAGCAGTCGGGACAGAAACAATCAGCCCCAGCATTTT	CASSRDRNNQPQHF
TRBJ2-7	.	TRBV29-1	TRBD1	TGCAGCGTTGAAGAACGGACAGGGGGTCCCTACGAGCAGTACTTC	CSVEERTGGPYEQYF
TRBJ1-1	.	TRBV19	.	TGTGCCAGTAGCCGCCGAGGGGCCGGTGGGAACACTGAAGCTTTCTTT	CASSRRGAGGNTEAFF
TRBJ2-2	.	TRBV10-1	TRBD2	TGCGCCAGCAGTGGCGGGGGCACCGGGGAGCTGTTTTTT	CASSGGGTGELFF
TRBJ1-1	few	TRBV18	TRBD1	TGTGCCAGCTCCCCAGACAGGGCTGCTGAAGCTTTCTTT	CASSPDRAAEAFF
TRBJ2-7	.	TRBV11-2	TRBD1	TGTGCCAGCAGCTTAGGCAGGGGGCGATCCTACGAGCAGTACTTC	CASSLGRGRSYEQYF
TRBJ1-1	.	TRBV28	.	TGTGCCAGCAGTTTATACCCTGAAGCTTTCTTT	CASSLYPEAFF
TRBJ1-6	.	TRBV6-1	.	TGTGCCAGCGGTGTCATCGGTCCTCGTAATTCACCCCTCCACTTT	CASGVIGPRNSPLHF
TRBJ1-5	.	TRBV18	.	TGTGCCAGCTCGTCGGATGCGGATCAGCCCCAGCATTTT	CASSSDADQPQHF
TRBJ1-3	once	TRBV30	TRBD1	TGTGCCTGTCAACCGATCCGGGGACAGGGGGGAAACACCATATATTTT	CACQPIRGQGGNTIYF
TRBJ2-3	.	TRBV4-1	TRBD2	TGCGCCAGCAGCCCTACTAGCGGGAGCGCTGATCCAGATACGCAGTATTTT	CASSPTSGSADPDTQYF
TRBJ2-1	.	TRBV7-3	.	TGTGCCAGCAGCTTAGGACGGAGAAATGAGCAGTTCTTC	CASSLGRRNEQFF
TRBJ2-2	once	TRBV7-3	TRBD2	TGTGCCAGCAGCTTAACGGGGCCGACTAGCTCCGGCACCGGGGAGCTGTTTTTT	CASSLTGPTSSGTGELFF
TRBJ2-1	once	TRBV10-1	TRBD2	TGCGCCAGCAGTGAGTACGGCGGGAGCTCCAATGAGCAGTTCTTC	CASSEYGGSSNEQFF
TRBJ2-1	.	TRBV28	.	TGTGCCAGCAGCTATAGACCGAATGAGCAGTTCTTC	CASSYRPNEQFF
TRBJ2-3	.	TRBV4-3	TRBD2	TGCGCCAGCAGCCAAGGACTAGCGGAGGGGGGAGATACGCAGTATTTT	CASSQGLAEGGDTQYF
TRBJ2-7	once	TRBV6-4	.	TGTGCCAGCAGCCCCCACGGAGTGGAATACGAGCAGTACTTC	CASSPHGVEYEQYF
TRBJ1-2	many	TRBV19	.	TGTGCCAGTAGTACCGGAGACGGCTATGGCTACACCTTC	CASSTGDGYGYTF
TRBJ1-4	.	TRBV7-2	.	TGTGCCAGCAGCCAGCAACGTGCAACTAATGAAAAACTGTTTTTT	CASSQQRATNEKLFF
TRBJ2-7	once	TRBV30	.	TGTGCCTGGACCTCGCGGAGGGGGCGTAGCGAGCAGTACTTC	CAWTSRRGRSEQYF
TRBJ2-5	.	TRBV6-5	.	TGTGCCAGCAGCCCCTCAGGAGTGCAAGAGACCCAGTACTTC	CASSPSGVQETQYF
TRBJ2-1	.	TRBV11-3	.	TGTGCCAGCAGCTTAGTCAGGGCGATATTCTCAAATGAGCAGTTCTTC	CASSLVRAIFSNEQFF
TRBJ2-2	.	TRBV6-5	.	TGTGCCAGCATTCGCGCTCAGGGGGGGTCCGGGGAGCTGTTTTTT	CASIRAQGGSGELFF
TRBJ2-1	.	TRBV5-1	.	TGCGCCAGCAGCCCCAATCTAAACCCGCGGTCTTACAATGAGCAGTTCTTC	CASSPNLNPRSYNEQFF
TRBJ1-1	.	TRBV25-1	.	TGTGCCAGCACCGACCCAAGTGGCACTGAAGCTTTCTTT	CASTDPSGTEAFF
TRBJ2-1	.	TRBV2	TRBD2	TGTGCCAGCAAGGGGGTAGCGGGAAACTACAATGAGCAGTTCTTC	CASKGVAGNYNEQFF
TRBJ1-4	.	TRBV28	.	TGTGCCAGCAGTCGCCGCGGGGGTATGCCAACTAATGAAAAACTGTTTTTT	CASSRRGGMPTNEKLFF
TRBJ2-5	.	TRBV5-1	TRBD2	TGCGCCAGCAGCTTGACTAACACGGGACTAGCGGGATTCGAGACCCAGTACTTC	CASSLTNTGLAGFETQYF
TRBJ1-1	.	TRBV7-3	TRBD1	TGTGCCAGCAGCTTAGACAGGGCCACTGAAGCTTTCTTT	CASSLDRATEAFF